This T cell receptor (beta chain) stems from a study of T cell responses to AZD1222 COVID-19 vaccine. Trimming pared 1 base from V and 0 bases from J, leaving 16 bases between. CDR3 length equals 17 residues. Germline V gives CDR1 LNHNV, CDR2 YYDKDF (reference sequence). TCRdb keeps only in-frame clones here, not all; method: immunoSEQ multiplex PCR. The table lists around 96,000 clones, about 82% of them singletons, with roughly 6% in the top ten. The gene calls are TRBV15 and TRBJ2-7; perhaps TRBD1 as D (5 bases). This sequence originates from an adult who received the AZD1222 COVID-19 vaccine. The starting material was peripheral blood, obtained 28 days after the second AZD1222 dose. The CDR3 reads CATSRAPSGPSSYEQYF. In nucleotides, the CDR3 is TGTGCCACCAGCAGAGCCCCCTCAGGGCCCAGCTCCTACGAGCAGTACTTC.